This T cell receptor (beta chain) derives from a study of graft-versus-host responses after intestinal transplantation. General study results and limits: GvH clones were identified in recipient marrow, with some first appearing in ileum or blood.

The CDR3 is 17 amino acids. Trimming removed 3 bases from V and 4 bases from J; junction bases left unmatched: 15. Per germline, CDR1 SGDLS and CDR2 YYNGEE. A remark on this clone: Its antigen remains unidentified.

Only in-frame clones appear in the TCRdb table, and some are missing; sequencing was by immunoSEQ multiplex PCR. The sample contains approximately 9,700 clones, about 91% of which appear only once. This chain uses TRBV9 with TRBJ1-2; 7 bases fit TRBD1. This TCR was sampled from a human patient who received an intestinal transplant, so some T cells may come from the graft donor. The sample here was PBMCs, taken 40 to 45 days after intestinal transplantation. CDR3 coding DNA: TGTGCCAGCAGCGGGGATCCCGGGACAGCGGACCTCTATGGCTACACCTTC. This sequence encodes CASSGDPGTADLYGYTF.